This TCR beta chain appears in the sequencing data of a study of OX40 agonist ivuxolimab in advanced cancers. Study context: Every 2 weeks, patients got intravenous ivuxolimab at one of six dose levels (0.01-10 mg/kg).

Study-level points and caveats: Nonresponders, in some cases, also had low normalized T-cell clonal expansion.

Produced via immunoSEQ multiplex PCR; TCRdb's table is partial and in-frame only. Of more than 95,000 clones in the sample, approximately 93% are singletons; the top ten hold 0.15% to 0.2%. Details on this clone: Its target is not known.

The clonotype comes from an adult with an advanced solid tumor such as melanoma, head and neck, liver or kidney cancer. This sample comprised CD4+ or CD8+ T cells sorted from blood, obtained in a trial of the OX40 agonist ivuxolimab.

CDR3 nucleotide sequence: TGTGCCAGCAGTACCAGGGGGGTACACACTCTCGGGGGATACGAGCAGTACTTC. Amino acid sequence: CASSTRGVHTLGGYEQYF. The V call is TRBV27, the J call TRBJ2-7; D is possibly TRBD1 (7 bases). The germline V gene encodes CDR1 MNHEY and CDR2 SMNVEV (reference sequence). This CDR3 comprises 18 residues. Deletions cut 5 bases from V and 4 bases from J, with 27 bases between.